The sequence of this TCR beta chain was determined in a study of PD-1 blockade in classical Hodgkin lymphoma. Overall study results and limits: Repertoires differed for reasons still undefined, possibly disease activity or prior therapy. According to reports, newly diagnosed patients had lower baseline TCR diversity than healthy donors, and relapsed/refractory patients had lower baseline TCR diversity still. CD4+ TCR diversity, unlike CD8+, rose significantly by C4D1.

Only in-frame clones appear in the TCRdb table, and some are missing; sequencing was by immunoSEQ multiplex PCR. Of some 19,000 clones in the sample, around three quarters were seen once. As to time point: cycle 4 day 1 (C4D1), after 6 weeks of nivolumab. All patients relapsed after autologous stem cell transplantation, and brentuximab vedotin exposure varied. Responses achieved at best were complete response, partial response or progressive disease. Notes on this clone: Its antigen is as yet unknown.

Germline V gene data show CDR1 as SGHDT and CDR2 as YYEEEE. CDR3 length: 16 amino acids. The V segment lost 4 bases and the J segment 4 bases; nucleotides outside the gene matches: 7. The receptor was derived from a human donor with classical Hodgkin lymphoma. The chain uses TRBV5-6 and TRBJ2-7; TRBD2 matches at 14 bases. The sample here was peripheral blood mononuclear cells (PBMCs), taken before the fourth cycle of nivolumab. CDR3 DNA: TGTGCCAGCAGCACGACTAGCGGGAGGGCCTTTTACGAGCAGTACTTC. Translated, it gives CASSTTSGRAFYEQYF.